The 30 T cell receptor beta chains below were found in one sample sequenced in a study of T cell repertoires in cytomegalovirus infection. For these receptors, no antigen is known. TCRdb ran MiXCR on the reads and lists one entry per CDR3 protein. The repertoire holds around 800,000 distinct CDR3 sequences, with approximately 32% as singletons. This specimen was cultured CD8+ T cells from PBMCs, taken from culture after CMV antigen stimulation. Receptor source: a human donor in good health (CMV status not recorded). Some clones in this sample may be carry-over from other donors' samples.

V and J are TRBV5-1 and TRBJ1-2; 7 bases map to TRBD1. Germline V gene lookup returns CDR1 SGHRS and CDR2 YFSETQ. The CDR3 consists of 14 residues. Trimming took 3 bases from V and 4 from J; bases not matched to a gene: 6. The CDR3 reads CASSSRGQPYGYTF. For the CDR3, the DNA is TGCGCCAGCAGCTCCCGGGGACAGCCCTATGGCTACACCTTC. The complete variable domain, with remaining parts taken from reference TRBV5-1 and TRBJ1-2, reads KAGVTQTPRYLIKTRGQQVTLSCSPISGHRSVSWYQQTPGQGLQFLFEYFSETQRNKGNFPGRFSGRQFSNSRSEMNVSTLELGDSALYLCASSSRGQPYGYTFGSGTRLTVV.

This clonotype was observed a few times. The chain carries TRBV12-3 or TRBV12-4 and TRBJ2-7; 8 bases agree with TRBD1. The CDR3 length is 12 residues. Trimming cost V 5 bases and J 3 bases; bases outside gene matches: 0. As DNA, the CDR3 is TGTGCCAGCAGTACAGGGGGCTACGAGCAGTACGTC. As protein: CASSTGGYEQYV.

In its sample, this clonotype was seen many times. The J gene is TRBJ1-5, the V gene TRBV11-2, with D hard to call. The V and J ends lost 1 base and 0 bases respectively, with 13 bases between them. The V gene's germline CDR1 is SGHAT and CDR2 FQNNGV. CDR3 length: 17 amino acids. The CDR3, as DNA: TGTGCCAGCAGCTTAGGCTTTCAGCTTAGTAGCAATCAGCCCCAGCATTTT. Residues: CASSLGFQLSSNQPQHF.

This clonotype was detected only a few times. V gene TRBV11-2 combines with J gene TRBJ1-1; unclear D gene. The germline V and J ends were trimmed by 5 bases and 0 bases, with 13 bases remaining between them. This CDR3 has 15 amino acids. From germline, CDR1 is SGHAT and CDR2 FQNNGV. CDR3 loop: CASSLGPELNTEAFF. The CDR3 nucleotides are TGTGCCAGCAGCCTCGGTCCGGAACTGAACACTGAAGCTTTCTTT. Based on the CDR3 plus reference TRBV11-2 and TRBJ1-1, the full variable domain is EAGVAQSPRYKIIEKRQSVAFWCNPISGHATLYWYQQILGQGPKLLIQFQNNGVVDDSQLPKDRFSAERLKGVDSTLKIQPAKLEDSAVYLCASSLGPELNTEAFFGQGTRLTVV.

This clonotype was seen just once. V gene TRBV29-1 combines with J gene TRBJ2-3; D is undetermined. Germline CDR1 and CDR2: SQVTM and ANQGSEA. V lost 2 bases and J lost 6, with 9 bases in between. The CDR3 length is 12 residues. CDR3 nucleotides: TGCAGCGTTGAACCCCGTGAGGATACGCAGTATTTT. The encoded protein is CSVEPREDTQYF.

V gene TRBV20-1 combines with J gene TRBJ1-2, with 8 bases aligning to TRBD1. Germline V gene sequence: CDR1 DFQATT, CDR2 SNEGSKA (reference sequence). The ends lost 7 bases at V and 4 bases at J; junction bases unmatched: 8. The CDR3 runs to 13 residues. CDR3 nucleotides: TGCAGTGTCAGAGAGACAGGGGTCTATGGCTACACCTTC. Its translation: CSVRETGVYGYTF.

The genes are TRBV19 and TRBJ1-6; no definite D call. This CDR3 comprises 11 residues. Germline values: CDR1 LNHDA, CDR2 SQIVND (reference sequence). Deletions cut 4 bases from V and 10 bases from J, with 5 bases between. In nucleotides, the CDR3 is TGTGCCAGTAGTACGGGCTCACCCCTCCACTTT. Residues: CASSTGSPLHF.

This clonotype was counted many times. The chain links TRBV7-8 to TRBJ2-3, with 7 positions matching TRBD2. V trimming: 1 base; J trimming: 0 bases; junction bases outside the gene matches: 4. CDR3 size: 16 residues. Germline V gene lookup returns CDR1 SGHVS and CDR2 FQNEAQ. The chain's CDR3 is CASSLVSGASTDTQYF. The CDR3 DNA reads TGTGCCAGCAGCTTAGTAAGCGGGGCAAGCACAGATACGCAGTATTTT.

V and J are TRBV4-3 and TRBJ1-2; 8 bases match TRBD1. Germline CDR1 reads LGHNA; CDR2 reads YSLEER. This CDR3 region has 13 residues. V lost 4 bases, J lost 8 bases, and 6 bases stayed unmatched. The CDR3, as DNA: TGCGCCAGCAGCCCCGGACAGGGTACGGGCTACACCTTC. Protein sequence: CASSPGQGTGYTF.

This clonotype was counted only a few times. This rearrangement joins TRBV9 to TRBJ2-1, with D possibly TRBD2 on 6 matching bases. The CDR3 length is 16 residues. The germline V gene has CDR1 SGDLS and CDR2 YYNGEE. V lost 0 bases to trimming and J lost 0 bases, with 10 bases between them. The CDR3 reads CASSVAVGLSYNEQFF. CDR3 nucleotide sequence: TGTGCCAGCAGCGTAGCGGTGGGACTCTCCTACAATGAGCAGTTCTTC. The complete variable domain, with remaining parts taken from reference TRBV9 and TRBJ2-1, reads DSGVTQTPKHLITATGQRVTLRCSPRSGDLSVYWYQQSLDQGLQFLIQYYNGEERAKGNILERFSAQQFPDLHSELNLSSLELGDSALYFCASSVAVGLSYNEQFFGPGTRLTVL.

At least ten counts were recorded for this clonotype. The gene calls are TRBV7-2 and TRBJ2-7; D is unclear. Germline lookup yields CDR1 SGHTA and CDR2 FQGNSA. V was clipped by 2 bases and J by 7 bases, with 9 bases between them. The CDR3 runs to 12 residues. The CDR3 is CASSLWGREQYV. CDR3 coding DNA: TGTGCCAGCAGCTTATGGGGTCGAGAGCAGTACGTC.

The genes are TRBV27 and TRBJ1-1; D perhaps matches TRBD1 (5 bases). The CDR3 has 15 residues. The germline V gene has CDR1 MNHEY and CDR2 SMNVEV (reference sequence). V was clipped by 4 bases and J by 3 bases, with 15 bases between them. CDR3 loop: CASSSAGGRYTEAFF. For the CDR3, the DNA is TGTGCCAGCAGTTCTGCCGGGGGTAGATACACTGAAGCTTTCTTT.

The CDR3 nucleotides read TGTGCCAGCAGTTTAGCCAGACTAGCTAAGGGGTTCACAGATACGCAGTATTTT. As protein: CASSLARLAKGFTDTQYF. This sequence joins TRBV27 and TRBJ2-3; TRBD2 agrees at 7 bases. Per the germline V gene, CDR1 is MNHEY and CDR2 is SMNVEV (reference sequence). The ends lost 2 bases at V and 2 bases at J; junction bases unmatched: 13. The CDR3 loop spans 18 amino acids.

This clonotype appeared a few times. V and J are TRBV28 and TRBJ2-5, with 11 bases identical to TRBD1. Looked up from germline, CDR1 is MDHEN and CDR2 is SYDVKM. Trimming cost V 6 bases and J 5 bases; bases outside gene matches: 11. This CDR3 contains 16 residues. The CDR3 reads CASRPLGQGAMETQYF. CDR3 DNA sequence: TGTGCCAGCAGACCTCTAGGACAGGGGGCTATGGAGACCCAGTACTTC.

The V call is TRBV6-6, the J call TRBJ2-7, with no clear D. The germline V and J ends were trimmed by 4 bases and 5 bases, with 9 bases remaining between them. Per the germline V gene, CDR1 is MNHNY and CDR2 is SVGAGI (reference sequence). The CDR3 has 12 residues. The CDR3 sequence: CASSSGRNEQYV. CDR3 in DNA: TGTGCCAGCAGTTCAGGACGGAACGAGCAGTACGTC.

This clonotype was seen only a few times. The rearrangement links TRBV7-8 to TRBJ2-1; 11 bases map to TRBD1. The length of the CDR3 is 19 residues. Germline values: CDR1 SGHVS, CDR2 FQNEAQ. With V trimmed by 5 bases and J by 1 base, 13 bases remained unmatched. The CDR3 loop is CASSPARDRGYISYNEQFF. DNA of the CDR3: TGTGCCAGCAGCCCTGCCCGGGACAGGGGGTACATATCCTACAATGAGCAGTTCTTC.

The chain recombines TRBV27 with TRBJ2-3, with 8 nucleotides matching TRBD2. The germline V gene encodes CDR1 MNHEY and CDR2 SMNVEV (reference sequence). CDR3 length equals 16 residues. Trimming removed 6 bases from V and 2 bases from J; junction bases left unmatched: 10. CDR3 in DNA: TGTGCCAGCAGCCATTTAGGCGGGGGGTCCACAGATACGCAGTATTTT. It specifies CASSHLGGGSTDTQYF.

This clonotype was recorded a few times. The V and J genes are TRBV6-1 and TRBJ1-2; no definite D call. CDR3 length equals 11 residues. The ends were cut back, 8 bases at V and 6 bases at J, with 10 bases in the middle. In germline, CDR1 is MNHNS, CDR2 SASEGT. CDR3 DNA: TGTGCCAGCCCTTGGGCGGATGGCTACACCTTC. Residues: CASPWADGYTF.

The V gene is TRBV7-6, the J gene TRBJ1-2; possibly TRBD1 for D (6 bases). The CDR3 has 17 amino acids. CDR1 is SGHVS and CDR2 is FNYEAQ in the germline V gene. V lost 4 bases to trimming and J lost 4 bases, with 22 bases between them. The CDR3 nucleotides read TGTGCCAGCAGCTCACATCTATGGGGGCTCGACGGCTATGGCTACACCTTC. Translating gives CASSSHLWGLDGYGYTF.

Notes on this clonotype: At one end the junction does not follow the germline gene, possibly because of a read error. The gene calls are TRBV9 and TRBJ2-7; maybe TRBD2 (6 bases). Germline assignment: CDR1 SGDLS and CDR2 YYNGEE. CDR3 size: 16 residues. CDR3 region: CVSSATPLAQSYEQYF. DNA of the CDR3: TGTGTCAGCAGCGCCACACCCCTAGCGCAGTCCTACGAGCAGTACTTC.

CDR3 nucleotide sequence: TGCAGTGCTAGAGGAGGGGATTCATGGAACTATGGCTACACCTTC. Residues: CSARGGDSWNYGYTF. The chain links TRBV20-1 to TRBJ1-2; maybe TRBD1 (5 bases). V was clipped by 1 base and J by 2 bases, with 14 bases between them. CDR3 length: 15 residues. Germline CDR1 is DFQATT and CDR2 is SNEGSKA (reference sequence).

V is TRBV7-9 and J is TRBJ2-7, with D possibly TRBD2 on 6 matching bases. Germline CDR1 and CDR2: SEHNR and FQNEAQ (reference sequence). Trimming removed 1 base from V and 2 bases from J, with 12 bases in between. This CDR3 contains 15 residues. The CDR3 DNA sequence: TGTGCCAGCAGCTTAGGGGCGGGGAGCGCCTACGAGCAGTACGTC. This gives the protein CASSLGAGSAYEQYV.

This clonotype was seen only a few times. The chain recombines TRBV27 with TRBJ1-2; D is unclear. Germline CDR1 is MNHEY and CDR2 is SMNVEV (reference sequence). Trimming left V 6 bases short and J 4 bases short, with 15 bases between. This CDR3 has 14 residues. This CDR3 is CASRVGVTSYGYTF. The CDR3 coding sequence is TGTGCCAGCAGAGTAGGCGTTACCTCCTATGGCTACACCTTC.

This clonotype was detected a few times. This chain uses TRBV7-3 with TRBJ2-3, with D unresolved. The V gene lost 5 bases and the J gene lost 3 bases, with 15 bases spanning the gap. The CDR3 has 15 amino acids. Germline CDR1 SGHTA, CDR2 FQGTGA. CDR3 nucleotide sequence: TGTGCCAGCAGCCCGGACCCTCTATGGACAGATACGCAGTATTTT. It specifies CASSPDPLWTDTQYF.

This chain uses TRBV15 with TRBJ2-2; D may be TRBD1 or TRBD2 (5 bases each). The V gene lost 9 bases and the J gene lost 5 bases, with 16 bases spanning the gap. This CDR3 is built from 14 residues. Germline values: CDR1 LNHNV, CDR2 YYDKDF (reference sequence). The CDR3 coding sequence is TGTGCCACAGAAACCGGGACCATAACCGGGGAGCTGTTTTTT. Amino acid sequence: CATETGTITGELFF.

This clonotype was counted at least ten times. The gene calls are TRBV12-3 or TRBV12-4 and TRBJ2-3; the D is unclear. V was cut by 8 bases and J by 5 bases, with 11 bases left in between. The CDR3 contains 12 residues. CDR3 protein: CASCSNGDTQYF. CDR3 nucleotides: TGTGCCAGCTGCTCGAATGGAGATACGCAGTATTTT.

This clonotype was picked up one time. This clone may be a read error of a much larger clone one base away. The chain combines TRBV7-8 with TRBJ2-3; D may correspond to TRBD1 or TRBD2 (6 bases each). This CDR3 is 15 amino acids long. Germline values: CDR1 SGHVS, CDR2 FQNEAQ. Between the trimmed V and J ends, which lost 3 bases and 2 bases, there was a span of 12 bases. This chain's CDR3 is CASSFPGADTDTQYF. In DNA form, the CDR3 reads TGTGCCAGCAGCTTTCCGGGGGCCGACACAGATACGCAGTATTTT.

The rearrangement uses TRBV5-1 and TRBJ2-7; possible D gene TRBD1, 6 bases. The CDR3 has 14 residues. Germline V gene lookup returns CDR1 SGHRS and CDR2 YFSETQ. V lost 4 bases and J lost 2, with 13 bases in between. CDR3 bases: TGCGCCAGCAGCAAACAGGGTAACCCCTACGAGCAGTACGTC. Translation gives CASSKQGNPYEQYV.

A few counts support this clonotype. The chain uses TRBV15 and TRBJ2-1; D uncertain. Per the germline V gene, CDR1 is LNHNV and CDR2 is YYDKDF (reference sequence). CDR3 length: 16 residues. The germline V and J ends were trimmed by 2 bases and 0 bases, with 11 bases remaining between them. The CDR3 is CATSRTLESSYNEQFF. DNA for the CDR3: TGTGCCACCAGCAGAACTCTGGAGAGCTCCTACAATGAGCAGTTCTTC.

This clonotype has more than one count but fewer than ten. CDR3 DNA sequence: TGTGCCAGCAGCCAAGTACGGTTTGAAAAACTGTTTTTT. It encodes CASSQVRFEKLFF. This sequence joins TRBV6-6 and TRBJ1-4; D remains ambiguous. This CDR3 spans 13 amino acids. Looked up from germline, CDR1 is MNHNY and CDR2 is SVGAGI (reference sequence). Deletions cut 6 bases from V and 7 bases from J, with 12 bases between.